The 8 T cell receptor beta chains in this list originate from one sample, sequenced in a study of blood T cell repertoires in COVID-19. Repertoires were generated with immunoSEQ multiplex PCR, while TCRdb's copy carries only in-frame clones and drops some. The sample records 75,000 to 100,000 clones, about 80% being singletons. The sequenced sample consisted of peripheral blood. Receptor source: a man in his 70s with acute or convalescent COVID-19.

The chain recombines TRBV28 with TRBJ2-5; D is unresolved. Germline values: CDR1 MDHEN, CDR2 SYDVKM. There are 14 residues in the CDR3. Trimming shortened V by 2 bases and J by 0 bases, and 7 bases separated the two germline ends. The DNA of the CDR3 is TGTGCCAGCAGTTTAATCCCCTACCAAGAGACCCAGTACTTC. Translated, it gives CASSLIPYQETQYF.

The rearrangement uses TRBV19 and TRBJ1-5; maybe TRBD1 (5 bases). CDR3 length equals 14 residues. Germline V gene sequence: CDR1 LNHDA, CDR2 SQIVND (reference sequence). The V and J ends lost 6 bases and 6 bases respectively, with 15 bases between them. For the CDR3, the DNA is TGTGCCAGTAGCACGGGGGGGACGGGTCAGCCCCAGCATTTT. Protein: CASSTGGTGQPQHF.

This clone was recorded many times. This sequence joins TRBV4-1 and TRBJ1-1, with D possibly being TRBD1 (5 bases). Between the trimmed V and J ends, which lost 6 bases and 6 bases, there was a span of 20 bases. The CDR3 has 15 amino acids. Germline CDR1 MGHRA, CDR2 YSYEKL. The CDR3 DNA is TGCGCCAGCAGAGAAAGGGCCGGCCGGGGGGCTGAAGCTTTCTTT. Translation gives CASRERAGRGAEAFF.

The gene calls are TRBV7-2 and TRBJ2-1; the D gene is possibly TRBD2 (6 bases). Looked up from germline, CDR1 is SGHTA and CDR2 is FQGNSA. This CDR3 is built from 13 residues. V was pared by 5 bases and J by 13 bases, with 18 bases between. As DNA, the CDR3 is TGTGCCAGCAGCGGCTCGGGAACTAGCAACCAGTTCTTC. Amino acids: CASSGSGTSNQFF.

The DNA for the CDR3 is TGTGCCAGCAGCCCGAGGCTAGCGGTCGAGACCCAGTACTTC. Its protein is CASSPRLAVETQYF. The rearrangement uses TRBV27 and TRBJ2-5, with 7 bases fitting TRBD2. V shed 6 bases, J shed 5 bases, and the junction held 9 bases outside the gene matches. The germline gives CDR1 MNHEY, CDR2 SMNVEV (reference sequence). The CDR3 is made up of 14 amino acids.

This clone was seen a handful of times. The V call is TRBV5-1, the J call TRBJ2-1; 8 bases agree with TRBD2. The CDR3 consists of 17 residues. With V trimmed by 2 bases and J by 5 bases, 12 bases remained unmatched. The V gene's germline CDR1 is SGHRS and CDR2 YFSETQ. The CDR3 DNA sequence: TGCGCCAGCAGCTTTTCCCCTCAAGCGGGGGAAAACAATGAGCAGTTCTTC. Amino acids: CASSFSPQAGENNEQFF.

V and J are TRBV4-2 and TRBJ1-2, with D unresolved. Germline assignment: CDR1 LGHNA and CDR2 YNFKEQ. The CDR3 is 16 amino acids. With 0 bases removed from V and 1 base from J, the gap between germline ends came to 12 bases. CDR3 bases: TGTGCCAGCAGCCAAGATCGGCCACAGAGTAACTATGGCTACACCTTC. Encoded protein: CASSQDRPQSNYGYTF.

This chain uses TRBV12-3 or TRBV12-4 with TRBJ2-1; D is ambiguous. Between the trimmed V and J ends, which lost 6 bases and 6 bases, there was a span of 12 bases. The CDR3 totals 13 residues. CDR3 sequence reads: CASRPLGTNEQFF. Here the CDR3 DNA reads TGTGCCAGCAGACCCCTAGGCACCAATGAGCAGTTCTTC.